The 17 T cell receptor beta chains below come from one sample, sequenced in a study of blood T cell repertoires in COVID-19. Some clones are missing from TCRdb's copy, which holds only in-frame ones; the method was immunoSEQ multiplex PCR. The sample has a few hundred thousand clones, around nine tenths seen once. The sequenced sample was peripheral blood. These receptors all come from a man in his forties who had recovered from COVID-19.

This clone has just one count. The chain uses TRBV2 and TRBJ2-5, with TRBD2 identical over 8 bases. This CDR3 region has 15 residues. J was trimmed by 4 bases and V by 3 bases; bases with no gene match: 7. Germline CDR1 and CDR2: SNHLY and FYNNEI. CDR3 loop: CASSDGAGGTETQYF. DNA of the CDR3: TGTGCCAGCAGTGACGGGGCGGGAGGAACAGAGACCCAGTACTTC.

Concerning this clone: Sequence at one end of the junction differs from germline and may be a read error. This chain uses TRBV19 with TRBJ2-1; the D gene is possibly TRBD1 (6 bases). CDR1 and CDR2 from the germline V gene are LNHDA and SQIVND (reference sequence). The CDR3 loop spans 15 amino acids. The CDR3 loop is CVSSIKDSSYNEQFF. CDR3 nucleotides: TGTGTCAGTAGTATAAAGGACAGCTCCTACAATGAGCAGTTCTTC. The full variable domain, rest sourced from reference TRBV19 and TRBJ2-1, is DGGITQSPKYLFRKEGQNVTLSCEQNLNHDAMYWYRQDPGQGLRLIYYSQIVNDFQKGDIAEGYSVSREKKESFPLTVTSAQKNPTAFYLCVSSIKDSSYNEQFFGPGTRLTVL.

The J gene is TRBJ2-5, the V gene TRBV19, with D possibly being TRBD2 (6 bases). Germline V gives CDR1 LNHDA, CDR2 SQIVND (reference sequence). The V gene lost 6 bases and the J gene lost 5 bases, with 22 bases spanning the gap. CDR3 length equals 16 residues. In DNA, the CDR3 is TGTGCCAGTAGCCGAAGTGGGTCAGCGGGCGGGGAGACCCAGTACTTC. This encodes CASSRSGSAGGETQYF.

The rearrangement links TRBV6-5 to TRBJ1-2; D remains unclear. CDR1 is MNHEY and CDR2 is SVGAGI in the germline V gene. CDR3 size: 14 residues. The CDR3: CALGRGGSGYGYTF. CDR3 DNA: TGTGCACTCGGACGAGGTGGGAGCGGCTATGGCTACACCTTC.

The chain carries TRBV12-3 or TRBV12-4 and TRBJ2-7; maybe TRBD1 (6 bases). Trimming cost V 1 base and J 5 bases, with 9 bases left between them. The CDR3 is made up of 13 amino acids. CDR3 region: CASSLVDSNEQYF. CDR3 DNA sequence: TGTGCCAGCAGTTTAGTGGACAGCAACGAGCAGTACTTC.

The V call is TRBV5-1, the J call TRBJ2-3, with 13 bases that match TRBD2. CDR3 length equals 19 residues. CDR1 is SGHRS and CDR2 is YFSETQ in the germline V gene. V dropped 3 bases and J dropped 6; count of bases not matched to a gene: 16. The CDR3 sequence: CASSWSGTSGTGAPDTQYF. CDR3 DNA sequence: TGCGCCAGCAGCTGGAGCGGGACTAGCGGGACCGGCGCACCGGATACGCAGTATTTT.

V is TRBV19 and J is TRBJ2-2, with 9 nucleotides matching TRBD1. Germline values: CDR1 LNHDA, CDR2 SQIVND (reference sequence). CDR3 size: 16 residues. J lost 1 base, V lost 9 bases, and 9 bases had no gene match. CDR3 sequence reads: CASPKPGQGNTGELFF. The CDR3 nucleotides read TGTGCCAGCCCCAAGCCGGGACAGGGGAACACCGGGGAGCTGTTTTTT.

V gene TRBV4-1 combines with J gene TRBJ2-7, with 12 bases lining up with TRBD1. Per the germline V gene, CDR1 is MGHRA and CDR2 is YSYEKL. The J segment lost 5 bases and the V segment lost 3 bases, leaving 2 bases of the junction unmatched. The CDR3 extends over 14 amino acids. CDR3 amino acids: CASSHGTGGNEQYF. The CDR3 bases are TGCGCCAGCAGCCATGGGACAGGGGGCAACGAGCAGTACTTC.

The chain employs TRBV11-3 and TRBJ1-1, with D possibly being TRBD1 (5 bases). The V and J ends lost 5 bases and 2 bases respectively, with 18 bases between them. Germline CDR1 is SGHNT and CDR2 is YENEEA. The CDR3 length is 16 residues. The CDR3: CASSHGAGRGNTEAFF. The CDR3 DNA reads TGTGCCAGCAGCCACGGGGCTGGGAGGGGAAACACTGAAGCTTTCTTT.

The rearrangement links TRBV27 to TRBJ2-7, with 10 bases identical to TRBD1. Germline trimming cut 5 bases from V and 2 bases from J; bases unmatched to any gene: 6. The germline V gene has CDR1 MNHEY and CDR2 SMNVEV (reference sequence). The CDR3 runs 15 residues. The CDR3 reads CASSPIGTGAYEQYF. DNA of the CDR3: TGTGCCAGCAGTCCCATCGGGACAGGGGCCTACGAGCAGTACTTC.

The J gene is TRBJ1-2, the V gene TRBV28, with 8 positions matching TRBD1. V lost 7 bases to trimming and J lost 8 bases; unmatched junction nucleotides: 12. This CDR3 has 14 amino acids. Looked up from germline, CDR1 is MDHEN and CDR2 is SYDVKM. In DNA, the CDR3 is TGTGCCAGCACCCCCCCCCAGGGGGCACGGGGCTACACCTTC. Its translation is CASTPPQGARGYTF.

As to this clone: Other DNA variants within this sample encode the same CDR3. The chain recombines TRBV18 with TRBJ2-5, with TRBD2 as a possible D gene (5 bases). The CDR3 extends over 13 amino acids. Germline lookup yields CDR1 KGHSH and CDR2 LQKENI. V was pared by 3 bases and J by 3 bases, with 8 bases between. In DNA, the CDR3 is TGTGCCAGCTCACCGACCGGGGAAGAGACCCAGTACTTC. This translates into CASSPTGEETQYF.

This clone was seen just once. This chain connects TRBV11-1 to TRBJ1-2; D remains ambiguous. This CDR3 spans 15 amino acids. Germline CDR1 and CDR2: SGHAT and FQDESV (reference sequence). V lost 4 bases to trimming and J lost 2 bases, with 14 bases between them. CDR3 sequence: CASSSSHNPNYGYTF. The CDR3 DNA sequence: TGTGCCAGCAGCTCCTCGCACAACCCGAACTATGGCTACACCTTC.

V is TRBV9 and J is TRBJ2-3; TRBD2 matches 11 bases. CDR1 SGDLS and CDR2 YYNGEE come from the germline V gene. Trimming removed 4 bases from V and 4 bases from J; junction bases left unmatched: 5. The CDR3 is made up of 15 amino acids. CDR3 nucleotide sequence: TGTGCCAGCAGCCGTAGCGGGAGGGCAGCAGATACGCAGTATTTT. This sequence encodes CASSRSGRAADTQYF.

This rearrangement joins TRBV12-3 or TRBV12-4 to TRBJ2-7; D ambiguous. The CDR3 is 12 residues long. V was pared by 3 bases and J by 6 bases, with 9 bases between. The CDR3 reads CASSFSPGEQYF. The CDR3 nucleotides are TGTGCCAGCAGTTTTAGTCCGGGCGAGCAGTACTTC.

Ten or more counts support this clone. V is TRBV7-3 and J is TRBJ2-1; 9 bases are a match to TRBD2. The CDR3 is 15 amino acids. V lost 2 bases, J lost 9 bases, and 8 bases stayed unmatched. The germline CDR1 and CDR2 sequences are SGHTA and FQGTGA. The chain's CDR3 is CASSLFGGRVGEQFF. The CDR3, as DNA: TGTGCCAGCAGCTTATTTGGCGGGAGGGTCGGTGAGCAGTTCTTC.

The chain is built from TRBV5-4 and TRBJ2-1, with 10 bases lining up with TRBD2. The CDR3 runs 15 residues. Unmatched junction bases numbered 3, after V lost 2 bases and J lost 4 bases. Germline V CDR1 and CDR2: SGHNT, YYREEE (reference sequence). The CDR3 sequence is CASSFGLAEYNEQFF. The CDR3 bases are TGTGCCAGCAGCTTCGGACTAGCGGAATACAATGAGCAGTTCTTC.